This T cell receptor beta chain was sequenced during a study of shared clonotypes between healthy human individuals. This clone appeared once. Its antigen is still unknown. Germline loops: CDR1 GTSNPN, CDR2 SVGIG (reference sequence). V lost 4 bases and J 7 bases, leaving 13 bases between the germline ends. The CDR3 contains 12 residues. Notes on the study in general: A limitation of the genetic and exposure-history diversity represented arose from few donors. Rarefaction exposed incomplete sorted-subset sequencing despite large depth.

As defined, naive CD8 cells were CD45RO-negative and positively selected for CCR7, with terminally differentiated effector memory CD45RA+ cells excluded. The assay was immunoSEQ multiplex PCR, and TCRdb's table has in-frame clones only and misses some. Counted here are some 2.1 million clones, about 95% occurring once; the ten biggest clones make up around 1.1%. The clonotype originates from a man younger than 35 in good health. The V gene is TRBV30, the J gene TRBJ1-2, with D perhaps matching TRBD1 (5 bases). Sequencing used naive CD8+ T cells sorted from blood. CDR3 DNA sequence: TGTGCCTGGACGAGCCAGGGCAGTGGCTACACCTTC. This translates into CAWTSQGSGYTF.